The clone carrying this TCR beta chain turned up a few times. From approximately 430 ng of RNA, a library with molecular barcoded alpha/delta and beta/gamma adaptors was made. TCRdb re-called the reads through MiXCR, storing one row per CDR3 protein. Of about 130,000 distinct CDR3 sequences detected, about 13% appear once; the ten largest clones hold approximately 8%. The data derive from a study of read filtering for tumor transcriptome and immune sequencing. J was trimmed by 7 bases and V by 5 bases; bases with no gene match: 7. Germline loops: CDR1 DFQATT, CDR2 SNEGSKA (reference sequence). This CDR3 has 12 amino acids.

The rearrangement joins TRBV20-1 to TRBJ1-1; 7 bases map to TRBD1. The material sequenced was a population of CD138-negative cells sorted from bone marrow. This sequence was found in a donor at least 40 years old with multiple myeloma. In DNA, the CDR3 is TGCAGTGCTGGAGTCCCAGGGGGTGAAGCTTTCTTT. Amino acid sequence: CSAGVPGGEAFF.